This T cell receptor beta chain was recovered during a study of cytomegalovirus exposure and HLA in healthy donors. Findings and caveats of the study: Later analysis identified 16,000 or so TCR beta sequences associated with HLA alleles, using a false discovery rate threshold of 0.05. The study reported that TCR beta sequences accurately predicted HLA-A and HLA-B alleles in most subjects. In all likelihood, a cluster of highly shared sequence variants was a sequencing artifact.

The CDR3 length is 15 residues. The V segment lost 1 base and the J segment 8 bases; nucleotides outside the gene matches: 10. Germline CDR1 and CDR2: SGHAT and FQNNGV. The study sampled nominally healthy donors, though unrecorded immune exposures were likely. Points on this clone: As yet, its antigen is unknown.

The PCR employed 60 Vbeta primers together with 13 Jbeta primers. This table comes from immunoSEQ multiplex PCR, and its TCRdb copy is limited to in-frame clones, with some not included. The data contain approximately 150,000 clones, roughly 80% of them singletons. This chain connects TRBV11-2 to TRBJ1-2; the match to TRBD1 covers 7 bases. Sequencing used PBMCs. The TCR was taken from a male donor in good health and CMV-seronegative. As DNA, the CDR3 is TGTGCCAGCAGCTTAGCACCCACAGGGGTGGGCGGCTACACCTTC. It specifies CASSLAPTGVGGYTF.